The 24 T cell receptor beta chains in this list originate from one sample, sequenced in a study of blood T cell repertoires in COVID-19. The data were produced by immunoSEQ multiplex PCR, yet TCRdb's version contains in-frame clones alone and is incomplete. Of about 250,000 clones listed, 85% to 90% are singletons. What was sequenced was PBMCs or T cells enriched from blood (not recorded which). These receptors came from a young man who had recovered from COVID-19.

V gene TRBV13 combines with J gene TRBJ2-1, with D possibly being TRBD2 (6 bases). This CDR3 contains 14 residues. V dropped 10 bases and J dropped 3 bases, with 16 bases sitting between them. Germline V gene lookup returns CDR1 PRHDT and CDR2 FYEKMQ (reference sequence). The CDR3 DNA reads TGTGCCACGGAAGAGCGGGCGATCTACAATGAGCAGTTCTTC. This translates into CATEERAIYNEQFF.

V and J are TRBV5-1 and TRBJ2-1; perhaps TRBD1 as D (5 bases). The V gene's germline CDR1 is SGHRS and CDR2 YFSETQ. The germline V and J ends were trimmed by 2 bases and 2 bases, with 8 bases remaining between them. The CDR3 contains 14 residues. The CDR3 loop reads CASSFTGAYNEQFF. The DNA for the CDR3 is TGCGCCAGCAGCTTTACAGGAGCCTACAATGAGCAGTTCTTC.

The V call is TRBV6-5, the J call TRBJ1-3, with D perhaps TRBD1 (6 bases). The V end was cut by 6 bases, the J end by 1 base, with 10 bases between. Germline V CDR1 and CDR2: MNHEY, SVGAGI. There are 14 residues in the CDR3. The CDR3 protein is CASSFQGSGNTIYF. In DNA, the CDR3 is TGTGCCAGCAGCTTCCAGGGGTCTGGAAACACCATATATTTT.

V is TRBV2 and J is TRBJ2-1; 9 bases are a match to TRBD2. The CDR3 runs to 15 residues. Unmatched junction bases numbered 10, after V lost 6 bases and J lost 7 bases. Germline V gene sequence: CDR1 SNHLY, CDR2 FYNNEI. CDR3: CASRDSGRLENEQFF. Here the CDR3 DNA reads TGTGCCAGCAGGGATAGCGGGAGATTAGAGAATGAGCAGTTCTTC.

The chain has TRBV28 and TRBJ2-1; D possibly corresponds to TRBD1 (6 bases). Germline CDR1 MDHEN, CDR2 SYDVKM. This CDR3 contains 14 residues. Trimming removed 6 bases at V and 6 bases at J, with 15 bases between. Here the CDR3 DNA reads TGTGCCAGCAGCCCCAGGGGACCGATCAATGAGCAGTTCTTC. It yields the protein CASSPRGPINEQFF. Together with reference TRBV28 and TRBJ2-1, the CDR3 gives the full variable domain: DVKVTQSSRYLVKRTGEKVFLECVQDMDHENMFWYRQDPGLGLRLIYFSYDVKMKEKGDIPEGYSVSREKKERFSLILESASTNQTSMYLCASSPRGPINEQFFGPGTRLTVL.

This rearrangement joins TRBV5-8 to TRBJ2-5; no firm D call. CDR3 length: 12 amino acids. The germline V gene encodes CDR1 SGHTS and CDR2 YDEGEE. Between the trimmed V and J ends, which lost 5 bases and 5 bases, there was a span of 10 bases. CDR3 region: CASSLWRETQYF. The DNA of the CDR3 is TGTGCCAGCAGTCTCTGGCGGGAGACCCAGTACTTC.

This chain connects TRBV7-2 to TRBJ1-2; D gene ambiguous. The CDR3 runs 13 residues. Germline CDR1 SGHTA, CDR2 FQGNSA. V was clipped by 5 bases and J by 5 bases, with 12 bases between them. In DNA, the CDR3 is TGTGCCAGCAGCGGCGGGATTTCTTATGGCTACACCTTC. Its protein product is CASSGGISYGYTF.

The CDR3 DNA follows: TGTGCCAGCAGTGAAATGGGGGGGCCCTACGAGCAGTACTTC. It translates to CASSEMGGPYEQYF. The gene calls are TRBV6-1 and TRBJ2-7, with D perhaps matching TRBD2 (7 bases). The CDR3 extends over 14 amino acids. V lost 2 bases to trimming and J lost 2 bases, with 10 bases between them. Germline CDR1 is MNHNS and CDR2 is SASEGT.

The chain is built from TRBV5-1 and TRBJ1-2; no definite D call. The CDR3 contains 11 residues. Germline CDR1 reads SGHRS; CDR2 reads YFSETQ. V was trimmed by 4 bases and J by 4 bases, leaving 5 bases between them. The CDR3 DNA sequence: TGCGCCAGCAGCGGGAGCTATGGCTACACCTTC. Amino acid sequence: CASSGSYGYTF.

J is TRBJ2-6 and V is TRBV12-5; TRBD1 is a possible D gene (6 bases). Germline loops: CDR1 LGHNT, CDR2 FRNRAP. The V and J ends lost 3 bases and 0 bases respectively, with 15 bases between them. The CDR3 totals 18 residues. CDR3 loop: CASGFAGVGFSGANVLTF. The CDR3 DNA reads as TGTGCTAGTGGTTTTGCAGGGGTTGGTTTCTCTGGGGCCAACGTCCTGACTTTC.

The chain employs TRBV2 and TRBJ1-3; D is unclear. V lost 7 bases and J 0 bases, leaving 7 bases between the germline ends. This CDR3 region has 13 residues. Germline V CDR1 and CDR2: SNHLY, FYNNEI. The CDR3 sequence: CASNFYSGNTIYF. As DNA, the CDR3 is TGTGCCAGCAATTTCTACTCTGGAAACACCATATATTTT.

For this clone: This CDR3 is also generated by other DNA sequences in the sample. The CDR3 bases are TGTGCCAGCAGCTTACGTACCTACGAGCAGTACTTC. Encoded protein: CASSLRTYEQYF. The chain carries TRBV7-9 and TRBJ2-7; D gene ambiguous. Per germline, CDR1 SEHNR and CDR2 FQNEAQ (reference sequence). CDR3 size: 12 residues. Trimming removed 2 bases from V and 2 bases from J, with 4 bases in between.

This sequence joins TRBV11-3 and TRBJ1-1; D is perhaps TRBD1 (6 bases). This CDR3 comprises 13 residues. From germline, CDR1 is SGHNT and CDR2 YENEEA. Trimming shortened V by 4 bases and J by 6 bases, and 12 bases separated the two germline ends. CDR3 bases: TGTGCCAGCAGCTCGACAGGAATCTCTGAAGCTTTCTTT. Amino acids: CASSSTGISEAFF.

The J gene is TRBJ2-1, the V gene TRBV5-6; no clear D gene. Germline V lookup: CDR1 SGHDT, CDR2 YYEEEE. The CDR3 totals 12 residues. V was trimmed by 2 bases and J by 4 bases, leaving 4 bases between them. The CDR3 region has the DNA TGTGCCAGCAGCTTCCTATACAATGAGCAGTTCTTC. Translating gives CASSFLYNEQFF.

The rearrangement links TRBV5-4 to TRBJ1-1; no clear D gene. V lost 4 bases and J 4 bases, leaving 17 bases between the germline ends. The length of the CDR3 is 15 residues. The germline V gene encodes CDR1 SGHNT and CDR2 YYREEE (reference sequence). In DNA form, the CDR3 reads TGTGCCAGCAGCCCGGTAGCCGGGTCAAGCACTGAAGCTTTCTTT. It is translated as CASSPVAGSSTEAFF.

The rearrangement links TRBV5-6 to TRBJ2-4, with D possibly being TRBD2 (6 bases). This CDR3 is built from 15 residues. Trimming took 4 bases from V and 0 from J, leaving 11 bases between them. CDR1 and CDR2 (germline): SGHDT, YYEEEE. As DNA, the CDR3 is TGTGCCAGCAGCCTGGGGACTCTAGCCAAAAACATTCAGTACTTC. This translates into CASSLGTLAKNIQYF.

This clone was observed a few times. The CDR3 spells CASSVTVDGTEAFF. Here the CDR3 DNA reads TGTGCCAGCAGTGTGACAGTTGATGGAACTGAAGCTTTCTTT. The chain has TRBV25-1 and TRBJ1-1; tentatively, D is TRBD1 (5 bases). V dropped 4 bases and J dropped 5 bases, with 14 bases sitting between them. The CDR3 contains 14 residues. Germline V gene lookup returns CDR1 MGHDK and CDR2 SYGVNS. The entire variable domain, with the rest obtained from reference TRBV25-1 and TRBJ1-1, is as follows: EADIYQTPRYLVIGTGKKITLECSQTMGHDKMYWYQQDPGMELHLIHYSYGVNSTEKGDLSSESTVSRIRTEHFPLTLESARPSHTSQYLCASSVTVDGTEAFFGQGTRLTVV.

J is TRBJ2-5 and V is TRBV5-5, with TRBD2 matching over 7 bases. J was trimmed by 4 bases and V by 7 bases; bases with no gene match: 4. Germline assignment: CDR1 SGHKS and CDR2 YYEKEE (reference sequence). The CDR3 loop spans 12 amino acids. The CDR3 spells CASRGVAETQYF. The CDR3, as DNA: TGTGCCAGCCGGGGGGTCGCAGAGACCCAGTACTTC. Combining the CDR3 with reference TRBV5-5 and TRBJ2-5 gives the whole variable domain DAGVTQSPTHLIKTRGQQVTLRCSPISGHKSVSWYQQVLGQGPQFIFQYYEKEERGRGNFPDRFSARQFPNYSSELNVNALLLGDSALYLCASRGVAETQYFGPGTRLLVL.

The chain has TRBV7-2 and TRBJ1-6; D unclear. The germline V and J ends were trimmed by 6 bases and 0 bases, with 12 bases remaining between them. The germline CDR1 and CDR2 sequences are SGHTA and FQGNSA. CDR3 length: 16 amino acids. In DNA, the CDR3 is TGTGCCAGCAGTTCCACCCTGAGCTCCTATAATTCACCCCTCCACTTT. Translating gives CASSSTLSSYNSPLHF.

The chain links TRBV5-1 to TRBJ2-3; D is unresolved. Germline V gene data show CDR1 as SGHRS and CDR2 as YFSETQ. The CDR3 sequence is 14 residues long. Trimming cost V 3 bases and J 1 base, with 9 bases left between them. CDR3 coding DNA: TGCGCCAGCAGCTCCGCTGGAGGCACAGATACGCAGTATTTT. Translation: CASSSAGGTDTQYF.

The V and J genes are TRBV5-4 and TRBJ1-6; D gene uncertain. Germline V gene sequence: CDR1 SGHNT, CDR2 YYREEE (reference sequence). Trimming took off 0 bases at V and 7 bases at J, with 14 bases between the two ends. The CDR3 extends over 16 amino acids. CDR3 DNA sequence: TGTGCCAGCAGCTTGGACTGGAGCAGCAGAAATTCACCCCTCCACTTT. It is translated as CASSLDWSSRNSPLHF.

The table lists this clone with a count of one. The CDR3 coding sequence is TGCGCCAGCAGCAAAACAGGGCTAGACACTGAAGCTTTCTTT. Translating gives CASSKTGLDTEAFF. The chain carries TRBV5-1 and TRBJ1-1; D possibly corresponds to TRBD1 (6 bases). CDR1 is SGHRS, CDR2 YFSETQ, per germline. This CDR3 contains 14 residues. Trimming left V 4 bases short and J 3 bases short, with 13 bases between. Based on the CDR3 plus reference TRBV5-1 and TRBJ1-1, the full variable domain is KAGVTQTPRYLIKTRGQQVTLSCSPISGHRSVSWYQQTPGQGLQFLFEYFSETQRNKGNFPGRFSGRQFSNSRSEMNVSTLELGDSALYLCASSKTGLDTEAFFGQGTRLTVV.

In nucleotides, the CDR3 is TGTGCTAGTGCCACTGGCGGGTATGGCTACACCTTC. Translation: CASATGGYGYTF. J is TRBJ1-2 and V is TRBV12-5; D remains ambiguous. The germline V and J ends were trimmed by 7 bases and 5 bases, with 11 bases remaining between them. Germline-derived CDR1 and CDR2 are LGHNT and FRNRAP. This CDR3 has 12 amino acids. The full variable domain, with the rest looked up from reference TRBV12-5 and TRBJ1-2, is DARVTQTPRHKVTEMGQEVTMRCQPILGHNTVFWYRQTMMQGLELLAYFRNRAPLDDSGMPKDRFSAEMPDATLATLKIQPSEPRDSAVYFCASATGGYGYTFGSGTRLTVV.

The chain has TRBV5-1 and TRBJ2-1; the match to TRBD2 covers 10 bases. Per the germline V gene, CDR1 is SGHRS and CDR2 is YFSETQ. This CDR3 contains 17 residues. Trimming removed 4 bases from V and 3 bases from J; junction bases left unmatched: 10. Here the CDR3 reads CASSPPTLAGVYNEQFF. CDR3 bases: TGCGCCAGCAGCCCACCCACTCTAGCGGGAGTCTACAATGAGCAGTTCTTC.